These T cell receptor beta chains were read from a single sample in a study of graft-versus-host responses after intestinal transplantation. Here immunoSEQ multiplex PCR was the method, and the copy in TCRdb shows in-frame clones only, minus some. The sample lists approximately 88,000 clones, over 90% occurring once. No antigen has been identified for these receptors. The sequencing used unstimulated CD4+ T cells sorted from spleen or lymph node cells, collected before transplant. The receptor set was obtained from a human donor who was the organ donor for an intestinal transplant. CDR3s include the opening cysteine and the closing phenylalanine or tryptophan. A D gene is named only where the DNA matches it firmly. Clone size is shown for a subset of rows, as once, few, many or a class of expanded clone.

V gene	D gene	clone size	J gene	CDR3 protein	CDR3 DNA
TRBV5-1	TRBD1	NA	TRBJ2-5	CASSPWGQAETQYF	TGCGCCAGCAGCCCCTGGGGACAGGCGGAGACCCAGTACTTC
TRBV5-6	NA	once	TRBJ1-1	CASSLSPSGPAEAFF	TGTGCCAGCAGCTTGAGTCCCTCGGGGCCTGCTGAAGCTTTCTTT
TRBV4-1	TRBD2	NA	TRBJ2-5	CASSHINRGLAGGPSRETQYF	TGCGCCAGCAGCCATATTAACCGTGGACTAGCGGGGGGGCCTTCGAGGGAGACCCAGTACTTC
TRBV7-9	NA	NA	TRBJ1-6	CASSLVKTAYNSPLHF	TGTGCCAGCAGCTTAGTTAAGACAGCTTATAATTCACCCCTCCACTTT
TRBV7-2	NA	NA	TRBJ2-5	CASSLFNREETQYF	TGTGCCAGCAGCTTATTTAATCGGGAAGAGACCCAGTACTTC
TRBV25-1	NA	NA	TRBJ2-3	CATVWADTQYF	TGTGCCACAGTGTGGGCAGATACGCAGTATTTT
TRBV5-4	NA	NA	TRBJ1-2	CASSFLDPNYGYTF	TGTGCCAGCAGCTTCTTGGACCCTAACTATGGCTACACCTTC
TRBV7-9	TRBD1	once	TRBJ2-3	CASSLTGGPDTQYF	TGTGCCAGCAGCTTAACAGGGGGCCCAGATACGCAGTATTTT
TRBV18	NA	NA	TRBJ1-1	CASSPQGNTEAFF	TGTGCCAGCTCACCCCAGGGGAACACTGAAGCTTTCTTT
TRBV6-6	TRBD1	NA	TRBJ2-3	CASSLQGATDTQYF	TGTGCCAGCAGTTTACAGGGGGCCACAGATACGCAGTATTTT
TRBV2	TRBD1	once	TRBJ1-1	CASSEGGQGNTEAFF	TGTGCCAGCAGTGAAGGGGGACAGGGGAACACTGAAGCTTTCTTT
TRBV18	NA	NA	TRBJ2-5	CASSPQNKETQYF	TGTGCCAGCTCACCTCAGAATAAGGAGACCCAGTACTTC